Each of the 23 T cell receptor beta chains below was sequenced from the same sample in a study of T cell responses to AZD1222 COVID-19 vaccine. Profiled with immunoSEQ multiplex PCR; TCRdb holds only in-frame clones, not every one. Of roughly 70,000 clones in the sample, roughly 89% were seen once. The sequencing used peripheral blood, collected 28 days after the second AZD1222 dose. The receptors come from an adult who received the AZD1222 COVID-19 vaccine.

The rearrangement uses TRBV19 and TRBJ2-3, with D possibly being TRBD1 (7 bases). The CDR3 has 13 amino acids. V was clipped by 7 bases and J by 8 bases, with 16 bases between them. Germline CDR1 and CDR2: LNHDA and SQIVND (reference sequence). As DNA, the CDR3 is TGTGCCAGTACAATCAGGGGGGCAGGTACGCAGTATTTT. Its protein is CASTIRGAGTQYF.

The rearrangement joins TRBV6-5 to TRBJ1-1, with D hard to call. Trimming pared 10 bases from V and 5 bases from J, leaving 20 bases between. Germline V gene data show CDR1 as MNHEY and CDR2 as SVGAGI. CDR3 length equals 14 residues. The CDR3 protein is CATQPVPGYTEAFF. The CDR3 nucleotides are TGTGCCACCCAACCCGTTCCGGGGTATACTGAAGCTTTCTTT.

This clone has a single count. The chain has TRBV14 and TRBJ2-3, with a weak D call TRBD2 (6 bases). V lost 8 bases, J lost 3 bases, and 12 bases lay in between. The CDR3 is made up of 13 amino acids. Per the germline V gene, CDR1 is SGHDN and CDR2 is FVKESK. DNA for the CDR3: TGTGCCAGCGGCCGGAGGGCAACAGATACGCAGTATTTT. This codes for CASGRRATDTQYF.

This rearrangement joins TRBV9 to TRBJ1-2; D may be TRBD1 (5 bases). The CDR3 consists of 14 residues. Germline V gene lookup returns CDR1 SGDLS and CDR2 YYNGEE. The ends were cut back, 0 bases at V and 1 base at J, with 7 bases in the middle. This chain's CDR3 is CASSVGGSNYGYTF. CDR3 nucleotides: TGTGCCAGCAGCGTAGGGGGGAGTAACTATGGCTACACCTTC.

The CDR3 spells CASSKLAGGSTDTQYF. The CDR3 DNA is TGTGCCAGCAGCAAACTAGCGGGGGGTTCCACAGATACGCAGTATTTT. The chain recombines TRBV7-2 with TRBJ2-3; 12 nucleotides agree with TRBD2. Germline V gene lookup returns CDR1 SGHTA and CDR2 FQGNSA. This CDR3 has 16 residues. J lost 2 bases, V lost 5 bases, and 5 bases had no gene match.

The V gene is TRBV3-1 (or the pseudogene TRBV3-2), the J gene TRBJ1-2, with TRBD1 matching 8 bases. Germline lookup yields CDR1 LGHDT and CDR2 YNNKEL (reference sequence). V was pared by 0 bases and J by 3 bases, with 12 bases of the junction left unmatched. This CDR3 has 18 residues. Here the CDR3 reads CASSQEPGGTTRYYGYTF. DNA of the CDR3: TGTGCCAGCAGCCAAGAGCCAGGGGGCACCACACGGTACTATGGCTACACCTTC.

The rearrangement uses TRBV28 and TRBJ1-2, with 7 nucleotides matching TRBD1. This CDR3 has 14 residues. Trimming took 4 bases from V and 3 from J; bases not matched to a gene: 5. Looked up from germline, CDR1 is MDHEN and CDR2 is SYDVKM. The CDR3 DNA follows: TGTGCCAGCAGTTCCCTGGGGACAGACTATGGCTACACCTTC. The encoded protein is CASSSLGTDYGYTF.

The J gene is TRBJ1-1, the V gene TRBV6-2 or TRBV6-3; D is undetermined. The CDR3 sequence is 12 residues long. Trimming left V 0 bases short and J 4 bases short, with 3 bases between. From germline, CDR1 is MNHEY and CDR2 SVGEGT. CDR3: CASSYSITEAFF. The CDR3 bases are TGTGCCAGCAGTTACTCGATCACTGAAGCTTTCTTT.

The chain carries TRBV28 and TRBJ2-7; TRBD2 is a possible D gene (5 bases). This CDR3 region has 16 residues. The germline V gene encodes CDR1 MDHEN and CDR2 SYDVKM. V was shortened by 2 bases and J by 5 bases, with 19 bases between the two germline ends. CDR3 DNA: TGTGCCAGCAGTTTACCCCTCGGACCGGGAACCCACGAGCAGTACTTC. Its protein is CASSLPLGPGTHEQYF. Together with reference TRBV28 and TRBJ2-7, the CDR3 gives the full variable domain: DVKVTQSSRYLVKRTGEKVFLECVQDMDHENMFWYRQDPGLGLRLIYFSYDVKMKEKGDIPEGYSVSREKKERFSLILESASTNQTSMYLCASSLPLGPGTHEQYFGPGTRLTVT.

J is TRBJ2-7 and V is TRBV5-4; D gene unclear. The CDR3 contains 13 residues. Germline values: CDR1 SGHNT, CDR2 YYREEE (reference sequence). V lost 1 base, J lost 6 bases, and 11 bases lay in between. The CDR3 here is CASSLSRVSEQYF. The CDR3 DNA sequence: TGTGCCAGCAGCTTGTCCCGCGTCAGCGAGCAGTACTTC.

This sequence joins TRBV9 and TRBJ2-1, with D perhaps TRBD1 (5 bases). The V end was cut by 3 bases, the J end by 10 bases, with 14 bases between. The CDR3 is 13 amino acids. Per germline, CDR1 SGDLS and CDR2 YYNGEE. CDR3: CASSAPDREEQFF. CDR3 coding DNA: TGTGCCAGCAGCGCACCAGACAGAGAGGAGCAGTTCTTC.

This sequence joins TRBV27 and TRBJ1-1, with 8 positions matching TRBD1. The CDR3 spans 17 residues. Per germline, CDR1 MNHEY and CDR2 SMNVEV (reference sequence). Losses at the gene ends were 4 bases for V and 0 bases for J; bases not matched to a gene: 10. The CDR3, as DNA: TGTGCCAGCAGTTCCCTAGACAGGGGACTAATGAACACTGAAGCTTTCTTT. Translating it yields CASSSLDRGLMNTEAFF.

This clone was counted between two and nine times. The chain recombines TRBV6-5 with TRBJ1-6; D gene uncertain. The CDR3 covers 15 residues. Germline values: CDR1 MNHEY, CDR2 SVGAGI. The V end lost 0 bases, the J end lost 7 bases, and 10 bases lay between the germline ends. The CDR3 sequence is CASSYSSHTNSPLHF. DNA for the CDR3: TGTGCCAGCAGTTACTCCAGCCACACCAATTCACCCCTCCACTTT.

This clone showed up just once. J is TRBJ1-5 and V is TRBV5-5; D may be TRBD1 (5 bases). This CDR3 comprises 14 residues. V gave up 3 bases and J gave up 0 bases, with 7 bases separating them. Germline V gene sequence: CDR1 SGHKS, CDR2 YYEKEE (reference sequence). The CDR3 nucleotides read TGTGCCAGCAGCTGGGACCATAGCAATCAGCCCCAGCATTTT. This codes for CASSWDHSNQPQHF.

V and J are TRBV19 and TRBJ2-3; 8 nucleotides match TRBD1. Germline-derived CDR1 and CDR2 are LNHDA and SQIVND (reference sequence). The V segment lost 2 bases and the J segment 2 bases; nucleotides outside the gene matches: 6. The CDR3 has 16 residues. The CDR3, as DNA: TGTGCCAGTAGTATAATTTTGGGACAGGCCACAGATACGCAGTATTTT. Translation: CASSIILGQATDTQYF.

The chain is built from TRBV6-5 and TRBJ2-3, with D hard to call. The CDR3 contains 13 residues. Germline CDR1 and CDR2: MNHEY and SVGAGI. The germline V and J ends were trimmed by 5 bases and 3 bases, with 9 bases remaining between them. The CDR3 nucleotides are TGTGCCAGCAGTCCCGGACCTACAGATACGCAGTATTTT. Its translation: CASSPGPTDTQYF.

The chain has TRBV18 and TRBJ2-1; 8 bases are a match to TRBD1. This CDR3 region has 15 residues. The V gene end was trimmed by 3 bases and the J gene end by 2 bases; junction bases not matched to a gene: 3. Per the germline V gene, CDR1 is KGHSH and CDR2 is LQKENI. The CDR3 loop is CASSPTGVTYNEQFF. CDR3 bases: TGTGCCAGCTCACCGACAGGGGTCACCTACAATGAGCAGTTCTTC.

This clone has a single count. The chain links TRBV6-5 to TRBJ1-2, with 8 nucleotides matching TRBD1. Per the germline V gene, CDR1 is MNHEY and CDR2 is SVGAGI. This CDR3 region has 12 residues. V was clipped by 6 bases and J by 8 bases; unmatched bases: 5. The CDR3 here is CASRAGGLGYTF. In DNA form, the CDR3 reads TGTGCCAGCAGGGCAGGGGGCTTAGGCTACACCTTC.

The chain links TRBV5-1 to TRBJ1-1; TRBD1 agrees at 9 bases. This CDR3 contains 13 residues. Per the germline V gene, CDR1 is SGHRS and CDR2 is YFSETQ. V lost 5 bases, J lost 7 bases, and 6 bases stayed unmatched. The chain's CDR3 is CASRRQDRGEAFF. The CDR3 nucleotides read TGCGCCAGCAGACGCCAGGACAGGGGTGAAGCTTTCTTT.

The rearrangement links TRBV11-1 to TRBJ2-6; 7 bases are shared with TRBD1. Germline CDR1 reads SGHAT; CDR2 reads FQDESV (reference sequence). The CDR3 has 16 residues. The junction had 8 bases not matched to a gene; V was cut back by 5 bases and J by 4 bases. The CDR3 here is CASSARQGTGANVLTF. The CDR3 nucleotides read TGTGCCAGCAGCGCCCGACAGGGAACCGGGGCCAACGTCCTGACTTTC.

DNA for the CDR3: TGTGCCAGCAGTGTCTCGGGACGGGGCTACGAGCAGTACTTC. This encodes CASSVSGRGYEQYF. This chain links TRBV28 with TRBJ2-7; D is tentatively TRBD1 or TRBD2 (5 bases each). With 5 bases removed from V and 3 bases from J, the gap between germline ends came to 14 bases. CDR1 and CDR2 (germline): MDHEN, SYDVKM. CDR3 length equals 14 residues.

This clone was detected only once. The chain employs TRBV11-1 and TRBJ2-3; D may be TRBD1 (5 bases). This CDR3 is 14 amino acids long. From germline, CDR1 is SGHAT and CDR2 FQDESV (reference sequence). V was trimmed by 2 bases and J by 14 bases, leaving 20 bases between them. The CDR3 reads CASSLTQGDRRRYF. The CDR3 DNA reads as TGTGCCAGCAGCTTAACCCAAGGGGATCGGCGGCGGTATTTT. Full variable domain (remainder filled in from reference TRBV11-1 and TRBJ2-3): EAEVAQSPRYKITEKSQAVAFWCDPISGHATLYWYRQILGQGPELLVQFQDESVVDDSQLPKDRFSAERLKGVDSTLKIQPAELGDSAMYLCASSLTQGDRRRYFGPGTRLTVL.

This chain connects TRBV19 to TRBJ1-2; a possible D gene is TRBD1 (6 bases). CDR1 and CDR2 (germline): LNHDA, SQIVND (reference sequence). The CDR3 is 15 amino acids. V lost 3 bases to trimming and J lost 2 bases, with 13 bases between them. CDR3 nucleotides: TGTGCCAGTAGTATTCGAGGCAGGGGAAACTATGGCTACACCTTC. This codes for CASSIRGRGNYGYTF.